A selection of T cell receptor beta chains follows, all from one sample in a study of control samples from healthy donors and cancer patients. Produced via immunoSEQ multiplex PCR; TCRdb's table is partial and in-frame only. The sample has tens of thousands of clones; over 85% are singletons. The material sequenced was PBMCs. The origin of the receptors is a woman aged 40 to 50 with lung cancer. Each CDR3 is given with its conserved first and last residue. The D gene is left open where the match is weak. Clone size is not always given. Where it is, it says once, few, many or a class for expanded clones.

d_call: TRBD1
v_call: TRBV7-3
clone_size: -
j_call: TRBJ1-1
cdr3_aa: CASSFRQGNTEAFF
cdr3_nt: TGTGCCAGCAGCTTCAGACAGGGGAACACTGAAGCTTTCTTT

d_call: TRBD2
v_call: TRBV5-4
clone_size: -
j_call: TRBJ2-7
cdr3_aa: CASSLLAGGLYEQYF
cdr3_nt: TGTGCCAGCAGCTTGTTAGCGGGGGGCCTCTACGAGCAGTACTTC

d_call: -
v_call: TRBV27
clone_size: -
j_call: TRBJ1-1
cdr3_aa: CASSFGRPNTEAFF
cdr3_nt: TGTGCCAGCAGTTTTGGCAGGCCGAACACTGAAGCTTTCTTT

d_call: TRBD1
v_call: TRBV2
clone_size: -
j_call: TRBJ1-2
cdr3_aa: CASNRGYGYTF
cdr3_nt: TGTGCCAGCAACAGGGGCTATGGCTACACCTTC

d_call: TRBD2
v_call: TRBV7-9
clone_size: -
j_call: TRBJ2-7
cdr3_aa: CASSQGLAGARGGEQYF
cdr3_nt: TGTGCCAGCAGCCAAGGACTAGCGGGGGCCCGAGGTGGCGAGCAGTACTTC

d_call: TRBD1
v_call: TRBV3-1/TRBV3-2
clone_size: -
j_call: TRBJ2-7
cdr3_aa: CASSLAQGTGGSYEQYF
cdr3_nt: TGTGCCAGCAGCCTTGCCCAGGGTACAGGGGGCTCCTACGAGCAGTACTTC

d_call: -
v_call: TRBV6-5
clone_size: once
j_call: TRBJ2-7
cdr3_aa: CASRPEMGVYEQYF
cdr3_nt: TGTGCCAGCAGGCCCGAAATGGGAGTCTACGAGCAGTACTTC

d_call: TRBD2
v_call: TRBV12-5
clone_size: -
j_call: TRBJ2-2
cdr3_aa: CASGLVAGDTGELFF
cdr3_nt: TGTGCTAGTGGTTTGGTAGCGGGGGACACCGGGGAGCTGTTTTTT

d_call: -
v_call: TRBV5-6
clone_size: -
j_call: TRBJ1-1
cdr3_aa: CASSLVVGSEAFF
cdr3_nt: TGTGCCAGCAGCTTGGTTGTCGGCTCTGAAGCTTTCTTT

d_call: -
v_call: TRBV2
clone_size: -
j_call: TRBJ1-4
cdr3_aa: CASSNIATNEKLFF
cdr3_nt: TGTGCCAGCAGTAATATTGCAACTAATGAAAAACTGTTTTTT

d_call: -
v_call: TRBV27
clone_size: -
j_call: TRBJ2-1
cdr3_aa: CASSRPGEQFF
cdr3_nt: TGTGCCAGCAGTAGGCCGGGTGAGCAGTTCTTC

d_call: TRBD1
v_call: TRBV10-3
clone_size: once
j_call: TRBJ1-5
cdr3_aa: CAISEVPGTGLYSNQPQHF
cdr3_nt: TGTGCCATCAGTGAGGTGCCCGGGACAGGGCTCTATAGCAATCAGCCCCAGCATTTT

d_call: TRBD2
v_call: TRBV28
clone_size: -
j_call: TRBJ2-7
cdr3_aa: CASSPGLAGGTSYEQYF
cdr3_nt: TGTGCCAGCAGTCCGGGACTAGCGGGGGGCACGTCCTACGAGCAGTACTTC

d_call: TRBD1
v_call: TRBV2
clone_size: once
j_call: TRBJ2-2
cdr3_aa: CASSPAGTETNTGELFF
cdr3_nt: TGTGCCAGCAGCCCAGCAGGGACAGAAACGAACACCGGGGAGCTGTTTTTT

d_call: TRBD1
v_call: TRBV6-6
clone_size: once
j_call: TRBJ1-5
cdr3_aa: CASSPGGSQPQHF
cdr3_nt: TGTGCCAGCAGCCCAGGGGGGAGTCAGCCCCAGCATTTT

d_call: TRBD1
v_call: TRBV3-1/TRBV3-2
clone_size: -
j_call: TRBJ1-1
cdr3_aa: CASTGTGITEAFF
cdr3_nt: TGTGCCAGTACCGGGACAGGAATCACTGAAGCTTTCTTT

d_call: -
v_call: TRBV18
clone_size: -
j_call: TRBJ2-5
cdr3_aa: CASSLGGPETQYF
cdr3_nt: TGTGCCAGCTCCCTCGGGGGCCCAGAGACCCAGTACTTC

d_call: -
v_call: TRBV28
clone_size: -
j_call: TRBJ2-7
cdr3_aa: CASSSEGVTYEQYF
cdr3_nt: TGTGCCAGCAGTTCTGAGGGCGTAACCTACGAGCAGTACTTC

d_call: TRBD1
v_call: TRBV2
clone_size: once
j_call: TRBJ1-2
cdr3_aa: CARKTTGIYGYTF
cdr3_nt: TGTGCCAGAAAAACGACAGGGATCTATGGCTACACCTTC

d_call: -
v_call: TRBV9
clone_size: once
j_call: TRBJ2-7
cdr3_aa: CASTLRRTVTYEQYF
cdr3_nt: TGTGCCAGCACCCTCAGAAGGACAGTCACCTACGAGCAGTACTTC

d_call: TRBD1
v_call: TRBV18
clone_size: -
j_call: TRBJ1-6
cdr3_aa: CASSLHQGDNSPLHF
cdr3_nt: TGTGCCAGCTCCCTACATCAGGGGGATAATTCACCCCTCCACTTT

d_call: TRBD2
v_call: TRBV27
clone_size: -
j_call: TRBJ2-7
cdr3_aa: CASSSSSGGIYSYEQYF
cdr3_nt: TGTGCCAGCAGTTCCTCTAGCGGGGGGATTTACTCCTACGAGCAGTACTTC

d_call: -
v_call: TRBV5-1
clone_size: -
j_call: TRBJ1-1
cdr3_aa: CASTLGDTRANTEAFF
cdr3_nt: TGCGCCAGCACCCTGGGGGATACAAGGGCGAACACTGAAGCTTTCTTT

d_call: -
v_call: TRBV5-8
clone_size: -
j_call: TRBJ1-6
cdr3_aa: CASSLDNRIFYNSPLHF
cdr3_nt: TGTGCCAGCAGCCTTGATAACAGGATTTTCTATAATTCACCCCTCCACTTT

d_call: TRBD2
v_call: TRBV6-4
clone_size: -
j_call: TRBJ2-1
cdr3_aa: CASSGTSGEYNEQFF
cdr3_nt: TGTGCCAGCAGTGGGACTAGCGGGGAGTACAATGAGCAGTTCTTC

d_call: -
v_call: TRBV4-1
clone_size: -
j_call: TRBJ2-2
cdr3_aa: CASSQAGPNTGELFF
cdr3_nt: TGCGCCAGCAGCCAAGCGGGACCGAACACCGGGGAGCTGTTTTTT

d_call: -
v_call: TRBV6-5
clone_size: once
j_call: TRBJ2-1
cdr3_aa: CASTPGTYNEQFF
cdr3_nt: TGTGCCAGCACACCCGGGACTTACAATGAGCAGTTCTTC

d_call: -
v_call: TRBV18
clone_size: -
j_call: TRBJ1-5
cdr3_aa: CASSPGIPSNQPQHF
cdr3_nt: TGTGCCAGCTCACCGGGGATACCGAGCAATCAGCCCCAGCATTTT

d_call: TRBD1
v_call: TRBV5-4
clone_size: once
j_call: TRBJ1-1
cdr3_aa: CASSLGGGQSTEAFF
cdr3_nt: TGTGCCAGCAGCTTGGGAGGGGGACAGTCTACTGAAGCTTTCTTT

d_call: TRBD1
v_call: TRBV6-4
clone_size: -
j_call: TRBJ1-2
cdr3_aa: CASSDSLLLGQNYGYTF
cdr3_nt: TGTGCCAGCAGTGACTCCCTACTCCTGGGACAGAACTATGGCTACACCTTC

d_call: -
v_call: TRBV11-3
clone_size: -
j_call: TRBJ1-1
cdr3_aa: CASSLRAENTEAFF
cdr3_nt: TGTGCCAGCAGCTTAAGGGCCGAGAACACTGAAGCTTTCTTT